The 17 T cell receptor beta chains in this list originate from one sample, sequenced in a study of shared T cell receptors in the human thymus (dated by TCRdb to about 2021). Library preparation used the immunoSEQ multiplex PCR assay. TCRdb took this table from immuneACCESS and kept in-frame rearrangements with V and J called. Such tables lack part of the clones; where checked against another copy, unresolved V genes explain under half of the gap, and the rest is unexplained. In all, the sample holds 640,000 or so clones, and around 87% of those were seen once. The leading ten clones occupy over 0.008% of the sample. The same data also went into a second study, on human thymus T cells.

Sample: thymocytes. The receptors here all came from a boy in the first two years of life with a congenital heart defect. Donor details come from another sample of the same person, matched by shared clones.

J is TRBJ2-7 and V is TRBV14; D ambiguous. Between the trimmed V and J ends, which lost 3 bases and 5 bases, there was a span of 8 bases. The germline V gene encodes CDR1 SGHDN and CDR2 FVKESK. There are 12 residues in the CDR3. Here the CDR3 reads CASSHLLDEQYF. In DNA form, the CDR3 reads TGTGCCAGCAGCCATCTATTGGACGAGCAGTACTTC.

As for this clone: Lacking the conserved final phenylalanine or tryptophan, this CDR3 likely reflects a read error. The DNA is omitted, as the CDR3 cannot be located on it reliably, and the CDR3 follows TCRdb's listing. The chain is built from TRBV2 and TRBJ2-7; TRBD1 reflects the table's D call only, with no check against the DNA. CDR1 is SNHLY, CDR2 FYNNEI, per germline. With termini counted, the CDR3 has 10 amino acids. The CDR3 protein is CASSESAGAL.

V gene TRBV14 combines with J gene TRBJ1-1, with no clear D. Germline lookup yields CDR1 SGHDN and CDR2 FVKESK. Trimming took 0 bases from V and 6 from J, leaving 14 bases between them. This CDR3 spans 15 amino acids. CDR3: CASSQEVAVRAEAFF. In DNA form, the CDR3 reads TGTGCCAGCAGCCAAGAAGTGGCGGTTCGCGCTGAAGCTTTCTTT.

V gene TRBV19 combines with J gene TRBJ1-4; a weak D match, TRBD1 (5 bases). Trimming pared 7 bases from V and 0 bases from J, leaving 18 bases between. Per germline, CDR1 LNHDA and CDR2 SQIVND (reference sequence). This CDR3 contains 17 residues. For the CDR3, the DNA is TGTGCCAGTACCGGTAGGGGAAGGGAAGCAACTAATGAAAAACTGTTTTTT. It yields the protein CASTGRGREATNEKLFF.

To note about this clone: The sample holds other DNA sequences that translate to the same CDR3. The genes are TRBV28 and TRBJ2-7; D uncertain. Trimming stripped 3 bases from V and 0 bases from J, with 3 bases between. The CDR3 has 12 amino acids. CDR1 MDHEN and CDR2 SYDVKM come from the germline V gene. The CDR3 bases are TGTGCCAGCAGTTTCTACTCCTACGAGCAGTACTTC. It codes for CASSFYSYEQYF.

The chain combines TRBV11-3 with TRBJ1-3; no reliable D call. Trimming took off 10 bases at V and 0 bases at J, with 10 bases between the two ends. Germline V gene data show CDR1 as SGHNT and CDR2 as YENEEA. CDR3 length equals 13 residues. CDR3 DNA sequence: TGTGCCACGGGAGGGTCCTCTGGAAACACCATATATTTT. This encodes CATGGSSGNTIYF.

The chain couples TRBV7-2 to TRBJ1-2; D is perhaps TRBD1 (5 bases). The CDR3 runs 14 residues. Deletions cut 3 bases from V and 8 bases from J, with 16 bases between. CDR1 is SGHTA and CDR2 is FQGNSA in the germline V gene. CDR3 amino acids: CASSFPGGTSGYTF. CDR3 coding DNA: TGTGCCAGCAGCTTTCCCGGGGGGACCAGCGGCTACACCTTC.

This chain joins TRBV4-3 and TRBJ1-2, with 7 positions matching TRBD1. The CDR3 covers 16 residues. From germline, CDR1 is LGHNA and CDR2 YSLEER. V lost 1 base, J lost 2 bases, and 7 bases stayed unmatched. The DNA of the CDR3 is TGCGCCAGCAGCCAAGGCTACCCGACAGGGAACTATGGCTACACCTTC. It encodes CASSQGYPTGNYGYTF.

The sample holds a few counts of this clone. The chain links TRBV6-1 to TRBJ1-5; D not resolved. V was pared by 6 bases and J by 2 bases, with 14 bases between. Per the germline V gene, CDR1 is MNHNS and CDR2 is SASEGT. The CDR3 is made up of 15 amino acids. CDR3 sequence (DNA): TGTGCCAGCAGCTCGGATAGCGGTCGCAATCAGCCCCAGCATTTT. This gives the protein CASSSDSGRNQPQHF.

This chain connects TRBV7-9 to TRBJ1-6; possible D gene TRBD1, 5 bases. The V gene's germline CDR1 is SEHNR and CDR2 FQNEAQ (reference sequence). The V gene lost 8 bases and the J gene lost 1 base, with 9 bases spanning the gap. CDR3 length: 14 amino acids. The DNA of the CDR3 is TGTGCCAGCCTCGGACAATCCTATAATTCACCCCTCCACTTT. This translates into CASLGQSYNSPLHF.

The rearrangement uses TRBV4-3 and TRBJ2-5, with a weak D call TRBD2 (6 bases). There are 18 residues in the CDR3. Germline values: CDR1 LGHNA, CDR2 YSLEER. V was cut by 0 bases and J by 2 bases, with 19 bases left in between. This chain's CDR3 is CASSQDPGGTLSQETQYF. The CDR3 bases are TGCGCCAGCAGCCAAGATCCAGGCGGGACCCTATCTCAAGAGACCCAGTACTTC.

This chain uses TRBV11-2 with TRBJ1-4; the match to TRBD1 covers 7 bases. This CDR3 comprises 14 residues. The V gene end was trimmed by 5 bases and the J gene end by 5 bases; junction bases not matched to a gene: 5. From germline, CDR1 is SGHAT and CDR2 FQNNGV. The CDR3: CASSPGTVNEKLFF. The CDR3 bases are TGTGCCAGCAGCCCCGGGACAGTGAATGAAAAACTGTTTTTT. Drawing the rest from reference TRBV11-2 and TRBJ1-4, the complete variable domain is EAGVAQSPRYKIIEKRQSVAFWCNPISGHATLYWYQQILGQGPKLLIQFQNNGVVDDSQLPKDRFSAERLKGVDSTLKIQPAKLEDSAVYLCASSPGTVNEKLFFGSGTQLSVL.

The chain recombines TRBV15 with TRBJ2-7, with 10 bases fitting TRBD2. J was trimmed by 0 bases and V by 4 bases; bases with no gene match: 21. Germline values: CDR1 LNHNV, CDR2 YYDKDF (reference sequence). This CDR3 contains 21 residues. The CDR3 protein is CATSMNLVAVAGGKSSYEQYF. The CDR3 DNA follows: TGTGCCACCAGCATGAACCTAGTGGCGGTAGCGGGGGGAAAAAGCTCCTACGAGCAGTACTTC.

The rearrangement uses TRBV1 and TRBJ1-5; TRBD1, the table's D call, was not compared with the DNA. TRBV1 is labeled a pseudogene. This CDR3 comprises 21 residues. DNA for the CDR3: TGCACCAGCAGCCTAATACAGGGGCTGATCAAGGGAGGTTATAGCAATCAGCCCCAGCATTTT. The encoded protein is CTSSLIQGLIKGGYSNQPQHF.

V gene TRBV12-2 combines with J gene TRBJ2-5; the D call in the table, TRBD1, was not verified against the DNA. TRBV12-2 is a known pseudogene. This CDR3 contains 19 residues. The CDR3 nucleotides read TGTGCAAGTCGCTTAGGGTTTAGTCGGGACAGGGAGGACCAAGAGACCCAGTACTTC. Amino acids: CASRLGFSRDREDQETQYF.

V and J are TRBV5-1 and TRBJ2-1; 12 bases are a match to TRBD2. J gave up 6 bases and V 1 base, and 8 bases lay outside the gene matches. The length of the CDR3 is 17 residues. CDR1 SGHRS and CDR2 YFSETQ come from the germline V gene. This CDR3 reads CASSLSWTSGNGNEQFF. The CDR3 nucleotides are TGCGCCAGCAGCTTGTCTTGGACTAGCGGGAATGGCAATGAGCAGTTCTTC.

CDR3 sequence (DNA): TGTGCCAGCAGACCAGTAAACTCTGGAAACACCATATATTTT. Its translation is CASRPVNSGNTIYF. The chain employs TRBV27 and TRBJ1-3; unclear D gene. CDR1 and CDR2 from the germline V gene are MNHEY and SMNVEV (reference sequence). V dropped 6 bases and J dropped 0 bases, with 9 bases sitting between them. CDR3 size: 14 residues.